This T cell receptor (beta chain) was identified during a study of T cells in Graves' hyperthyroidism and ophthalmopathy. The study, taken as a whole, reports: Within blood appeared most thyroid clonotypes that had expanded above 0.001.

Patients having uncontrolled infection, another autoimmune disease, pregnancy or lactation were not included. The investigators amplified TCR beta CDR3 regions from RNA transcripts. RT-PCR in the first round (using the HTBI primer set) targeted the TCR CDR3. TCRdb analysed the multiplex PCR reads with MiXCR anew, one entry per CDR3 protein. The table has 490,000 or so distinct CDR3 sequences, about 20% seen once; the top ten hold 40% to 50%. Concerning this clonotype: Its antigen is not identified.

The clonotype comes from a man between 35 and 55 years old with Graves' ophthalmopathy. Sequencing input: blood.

This chain's CDR3 is CATSRDLGGSGNEQFF. The CDR3 region has the DNA TGTGCCACCAGCAGAGATCTGGGCGGGTCCGGCAATGAGCAGTTCTTC. The chain links TRBV15 to TRBJ2-1; perhaps TRBD2 as D (5 bases). V lost 0 bases and J lost 6, with 15 bases in between. Looked up from germline, CDR1 is LNHNV and CDR2 is YYDKDF (reference sequence). CDR3 size: 16 residues.